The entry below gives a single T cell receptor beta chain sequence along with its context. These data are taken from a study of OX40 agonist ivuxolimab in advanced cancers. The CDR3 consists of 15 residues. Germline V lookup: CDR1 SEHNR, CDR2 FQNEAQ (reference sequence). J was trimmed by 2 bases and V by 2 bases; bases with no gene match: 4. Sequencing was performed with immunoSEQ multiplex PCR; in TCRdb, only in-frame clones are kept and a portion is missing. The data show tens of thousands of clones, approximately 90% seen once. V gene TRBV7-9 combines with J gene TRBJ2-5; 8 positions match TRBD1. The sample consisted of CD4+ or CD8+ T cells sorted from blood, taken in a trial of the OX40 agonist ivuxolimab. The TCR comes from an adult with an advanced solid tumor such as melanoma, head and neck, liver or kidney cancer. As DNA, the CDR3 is TGTGCCAGCAGCTTAAGACAGGGGAAGCAAGAGACCCAGTACTTC. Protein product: CASSLRQGKQETQYF.